This TCR beta chain was profiled in a study of T cell responses to AZD1222 COVID-19 vaccine. General study points: Once two AZD1222 doses were given, Spike-specific TCR breadth and depth went up. Reportedly, nearly half the spike-specific TCRs target unmutated variant regions. The donors showed a predominance of white British ancestry and of females, with possible underestimation of clonal diversity.

Data came from immunoSEQ multiplex PCR; TCRdb stores just in-frame clones and leaves some out. The repertoire holds about 140,000 clones, with 85% to 95% as singletons. Details on this clone: What it binds is not known.

Sequencing used peripheral blood, obtained after recovery from COVID-19. This receptor was obtained from an adult who had recovered from COVID-19.

CDR3 sequence: CASSYAAVGAVGIQYF. DNA of the CDR3: TGTGCCAGCAGTTACGCCGCCGTTGGGGCCGTCGGCATTCAGTACTTC. The J gene is TRBJ2-4, the V gene TRBV5-8, with TRBD1 as a possible D gene (5 bases). This CDR3 contains 16 residues. Trimming shortened V by 5 bases and J by 9 bases, and 24 bases separated the two germline ends. The germline CDR1 and CDR2 sequences are SGHTS and YDEGEE.